Listed here are 27 T cell receptor beta chains from one sample, sequenced in a study of cytomegalovirus exposure and HLA in healthy donors. The PCR made use of 60 Vbeta and 13 Jbeta primers. Only in-frame clones appear in the TCRdb table, and some are missing; sequencing was by immunoSEQ multiplex PCR. The sample has roughly 150,000 clones; over 75% are singletons. The sequenced material came from PBMCs. The receptors were sampled from a man younger than 45 in good health and CMV-seropositive.

V gene TRBV7-2 combines with J gene TRBJ1-5, with no clear D. CDR1 is SGHTA, CDR2 FQGNSA, per germline. The CDR3 covers 15 residues. Between the trimmed V and J ends, which lost 7 bases and 0 bases, there was a span of 13 bases. CDR3: CASIPRADSNQPQHF. In DNA, the CDR3 is TGTGCCAGCATCCCGCGGGCGGATAGCAATCAGCCCCAGCATTTT. Using reference TRBV7-2 and TRBJ1-5 for the parts outside the CDR3, the full variable domain is GAGVSQSPSNKVTEKGKDVELRCDPISGHTALYWYRQSLGQGLEFLIYFQGNSAPDKSGLPSDRFSAERTGGSVSTLTIQRTQQEDSAVYLCASIPRADSNQPQHFGDGTRLSIL.

The chain employs TRBV5-1 and TRBJ2-1; TRBD2 aligns across 14 bases. V lost 7 bases and J lost 7; bases outside the gene matches: 10. The germline V gene has CDR1 SGHRS and CDR2 YFSETQ. The CDR3 has 16 amino acids. This CDR3 reads CASGEDRTSGRNEQFF. CDR3 DNA sequence: TGCGCCAGCGGAGAAGACCGGACTAGCGGGAGGAATGAGCAGTTCTTC.

This chain connects TRBV7-2 to TRBJ1-4, with 7 bases aligning to TRBD1. The J segment lost 4 bases and the V segment lost 2 bases, leaving 7 bases of the junction unmatched. The CDR3 has 16 residues. Looked up from germline, CDR1 is SGHTA and CDR2 is FQGNSA. For the CDR3, the DNA is TGTGCCAGCAGCTTAAAAGGGGCAGGGGGTAATGAAAAACTGTTTTTT. This gives the protein CASSLKGAGGNEKLFF.

The chain joins TRBV27 to TRBJ2-1; tentatively, D is TRBD1 (6 bases). Trimming shortened V by 4 bases and J by 2 bases, and 6 bases separated the two germline ends. The CDR3 contains 13 residues. Looked up from germline, CDR1 is MNHEY and CDR2 is SMNVEV (reference sequence). The CDR3 sequence: CASSSGAYNEQFF. The CDR3 DNA reads as TGTGCCAGCAGTTCAGGGGCCTACAATGAGCAGTTCTTC.

Worth noting for this clone: Other DNA sequences in the same sample also yield this CDR3. The genes are TRBV7-7 and TRBJ2-1; 7 bases map to TRBD1. V shed 5 bases and J 7 bases; nucleotides not matched to a gene: 11. The germline gives CDR1 SSHAT, CDR2 FNYEAQ (reference sequence). The CDR3 length is 15 residues. The CDR3 DNA is TGTGCCAGCAGCCCTAGGAGCCAGACAGGGAATGAGCAGTTCTTC. Its translation: CASSPRSQTGNEQFF.

This chain joins TRBV4-1 and TRBJ2-3; TRBD1 agrees at 11 bases. The germline gives CDR1 MGHRA, CDR2 YSYEKL. This CDR3 spans 18 amino acids. V was clipped by 3 bases and J by 3 bases; unmatched bases: 11. The CDR3: CASSQYPGTGGDTDTQYF. CDR3 nucleotides: TGCGCCAGCAGCCAGTATCCCGGGACAGGGGGGGATACAGATACGCAGTATTTT.

This chain joins TRBV7-9 and TRBJ2-7; 9 positions match TRBD1. V trimming: 2 bases; J trimming: 6 bases; junction bases outside the gene matches: 8. Germline V gene lookup returns CDR1 SEHNR and CDR2 FQNEAQ (reference sequence). The CDR3 sequence is 15 residues long. The CDR3 loop is CASSLTGTGGSEQYF. In DNA, the CDR3 is TGTGCCAGCAGCTTAACAGGAACAGGGGGCAGCGAGCAGTACTTC.

V gene TRBV2 combines with J gene TRBJ2-2, with 9 bases aligning to TRBD1. Germline V gene data show CDR1 as SNHLY and CDR2 as FYNNEI. Trimming at V came to 4 bases and at J to 4 bases, leaving 1 base not matched to a gene. The CDR3 has 14 amino acids. This CDR3 reads CASSGQGVTGELFF. DNA for the CDR3: TGTGCCAGCAGTGGACAGGGGGTCACCGGGGAGCTGTTTTTT.

The chain is built from TRBV18 and TRBJ2-5; a weak D match, TRBD2 (5 bases). V dropped 3 bases and J dropped 2 bases, with 13 bases sitting between them. Germline V gene lookup returns CDR1 KGHSH and CDR2 LQKENI. The CDR3 runs 15 residues. The CDR3 sequence: CASSPRRAIQETQYF. For the CDR3, the DNA is TGTGCCAGCTCACCGAGGCGGGCGATACAAGAGACCCAGTACTTC.

The CDR3 region is CASYTPYEQYF. The CDR3, as DNA: TGTGCCAGCTATACACCCTACGAGCAGTACTTC. The rearrangement joins TRBV6-1 to TRBJ2-7, with no clear D. Trimming took 8 bases from V and 2 from J, leaving 7 bases between them. This CDR3 is built from 11 residues. The germline gives CDR1 MNHNS, CDR2 SASEGT.

The chain is built from TRBV30 and TRBJ1-6, with D uncertain. The CDR3 has 13 amino acids. Germline V gives CDR1 GTSNPN, CDR2 SVGIG (reference sequence). With 1 base removed from V and 3 bases from J, the gap between germline ends came to 4 bases. The CDR3 DNA sequence: TGTGCCTGGAGTGGACACTATAATTCACCCCTCCACTTT. It is translated as CAWSGHYNSPLHF. The complete variable domain, with remaining parts taken from reference TRBV30 and TRBJ1-6, reads SQTIHQWPATLVQPVGSPLSLECTVEGTSNPNLYWYRQAAGRGLQLLFYSVGIGQISSEVPQNLSASRPQDRQFILSSKKLLLSDSGFYLCAWSGHYNSPLHFGNGTRLTVT.

The chain recombines TRBV29-1 with TRBJ1-1; 9 bases match TRBD1. The V gene end was trimmed by 7 bases and the J gene end by 7 bases; junction bases not matched to a gene: 10. CDR3 size: 13 residues. The germline V gene encodes CDR1 SQVTM and CDR2 ANQGSEA. The CDR3 DNA reads TGCAGCGCCCTCGGACAGGGGTCGGGTGAAGCTTTCTTT. This sequence encodes CSALGQGSGEAFF.

This clone is a singleton in its sample. V is TRBV9 and J is TRBJ1-1; tentatively, D is TRBD1 (6 bases). The CDR3 spans 14 residues. V lost 3 bases, J lost 4 bases, and 13 bases lay in between. Germline lookup yields CDR1 SGDLS and CDR2 YYNGEE. Written as DNA, the CDR3 is TGTGCCAGCAGCGCGATTCAGGGGCCCACTGAAGCTTTCTTT. Translated: CASSAIQGPTEAFF.

This clone was detected a few times. The gene calls are TRBV25-1 and TRBJ2-7; D not certain. Per germline, CDR1 MGHDK and CDR2 SYGVNS. The germline V and J ends were trimmed by 6 bases and 3 bases, with 12 bases remaining between them. There are 13 residues in the CDR3. In DNA, the CDR3 is TGTGCCAGCAGCGATAGTCGGGTCTACGAGCAGTACTTC. Residues: CASSDSRVYEQYF.

The chain joins TRBV7-6 to TRBJ1-6; 8 bases are a match to TRBD1. The CDR3 consists of 14 residues. Germline loops: CDR1 SGHVS, CDR2 FNYEAQ. The ends lost 4 bases at V and 7 bases at J; junction bases unmatched: 3. The DNA of the CDR3 is TGTGCCAGCAGCTCGGACAGGGTCAATTCACCCCTCCACTTT. This encodes CASSSDRVNSPLHF.

This chain joins TRBV2 and TRBJ1-5, with 7 bases identical to TRBD1. J lost 7 bases, V lost 7 bases, and 7 bases had no gene match. Germline V gene data show CDR1 as SNHLY and CDR2 as FYNNEI. The CDR3 loop spans 13 amino acids. The DNA for the CDR3 is TGTGCCAGCACTAGACAGGGAAGCCAGCCCCAGCATTTT. Protein product: CASTRQGSQPQHF.

The chain uses TRBV6-6 and TRBJ2-7; a possible D gene is TRBD2 (5 bases). This CDR3 spans 14 amino acids. In germline, CDR1 is MNHNY, CDR2 SVGAGI (reference sequence). The V end was cut by 2 bases, the J end by 3 bases, with 11 bases between. The CDR3 DNA follows: TGTGCCAGCAGTTACGAGAGGACTCACTACGAGCAGTACTTC. Translation gives CASSYERTHYEQYF.

V and J are TRBV6-1 and TRBJ2-1; D not certain. Germline CDR1 and CDR2: MNHNS and SASEGT. The length of the CDR3 is 12 residues. V was shortened by 0 bases and J by 9 bases, with 6 bases between the two germline ends. DNA of the CDR3: TGTGCCAGCAGTGAAGCCAATAGTGAGCAGTTCTTC. The encoded protein is CASSEANSEQFF.

The CDR3 nucleotides read TGCGCCAGCAGCTTAATAGGGAGAAATGAGCAGTTCTTC. Translated, it gives CASSLIGRNEQFF. The gene calls are TRBV5-1 and TRBJ2-1, with a possible D match to TRBD2 (5 bases). This CDR3 has 13 residues. Trimming pared 2 bases from V and 7 bases from J, leaving 10 bases between. Looked up from germline, CDR1 is SGHRS and CDR2 is YFSETQ.

The V gene is TRBV7-6, the J gene TRBJ2-7; weak D call: TRBD1 (6 bases). The CDR3 is 16 residues long. Trimming stripped 5 bases from V and 2 bases from J, with 19 bases between. Germline CDR1 reads SGHVS; CDR2 reads FNYEAQ. The CDR3 DNA sequence: TGTGCCAGCAGCCATAGAGCACGGGACAACACCTACGAGCAGTACTTC. The encoded protein is CASSHRARDNTYEQYF.

This chain links TRBV2 with TRBJ1-2, with unresolved D. V dropped 7 bases and J dropped 3 bases, with 15 bases sitting between them. The CDR3 totals 14 residues. Germline assignment: CDR1 SNHLY and CDR2 FYNNEI. CDR3 DNA: TGTGCCAGCACCCTCGACGGCGGATACTATGGCTACACCTTC. Protein sequence: CASTLDGGYYGYTF.

The rearrangement links TRBV15 to TRBJ1-1; unclear D gene. CDR3 length: 14 amino acids. Germline V gives CDR1 LNHNV, CDR2 YYDKDF (reference sequence). The germline V and J ends were trimmed by 3 bases and 1 base, with 9 bases remaining between them. This CDR3 is CATSRIHQNTEAFF. The CDR3 DNA reads as TGTGCCACCAGCAGGATACATCAGAACACTGAAGCTTTCTTT.

The chain uses TRBV7-2 and TRBJ2-2; the D is unclear. This CDR3 spans 15 amino acids. V was pared by 2 bases and J by 7 bases, with 14 bases between. Germline V gene sequence: CDR1 SGHTA, CDR2 FQGNSA. This CDR3 reads CASSLLALQDGELFF. DNA of the CDR3: TGTGCCAGCAGCTTATTGGCCCTCCAGGACGGGGAGCTGTTTTTT. Full variable domain (outside the CDR3, taken from reference TRBV7-2 and TRBJ2-2): GAGVSQSPSNKVTEKGKDVELRCDPISGHTALYWYRQSLGQGLEFLIYFQGNSAPDKSGLPSDRFSAERTGGSVSTLTIQRTQQEDSAVYLCASSLLALQDGELFFGEGSRLTVL.

The chain recombines TRBV6-1 with TRBJ2-7; D is possibly TRBD2 (5 bases). Trimming cost V 3 bases and J 5 bases, with 8 bases left between them. Germline CDR1 MNHNS, CDR2 SASEGT. The CDR3 is made up of 12 amino acids. The CDR3, as DNA: TGTGCCAGCAGTGAGGGAGTTAACGAGCAGTACTTC. This codes for CASSEGVNEQYF.

The gene calls are TRBV5-1 and TRBJ1-1; 8 nucleotides agree with TRBD1. The V gene's germline CDR1 is SGHRS and CDR2 YFSETQ. The CDR3 length is 17 residues. Trimming at V came to 3 bases and at J to 4 bases, leaving 14 bases not matched to a gene. The CDR3 DNA follows: TGCGCCAGCAGCTCGCTCGGTCTGGACAGGGTGGGCACTGAAGCTTTCTTT. Translation: CASSSLGLDRVGTEAFF.

This clone was detected ten times or more. The J gene is TRBJ1-4, the V gene TRBV7-2; D unclear. CDR3 length equals 15 residues. The germline V gene encodes CDR1 SGHTA and CDR2 FQGNSA. V was pared by 6 bases and J by 2 bases, with 13 bases between. The CDR3 bases are TGTGCCAGCAGGTTTTCAGGTGGGACTAATGAAAAACTGTTTTTT. It is translated as CASRFSGGTNEKLFF.

The chain is built from TRBV13 and TRBJ2-5; D perhaps matches TRBD1 (6 bases). The J call may be wrong; the DNA end is better matched by TRBJ2-7. CDR1 is PRHDT, CDR2 FYEKMQ, per germline (reference sequence). This CDR3 spans 15 amino acids. This CDR3 reads CASSLGVGRGYEQYF. CDR3 coding DNA: TGTGCCAGCAGCTTAGGGGTTGGCAGGGGCTACGAGCAGTACTTC.